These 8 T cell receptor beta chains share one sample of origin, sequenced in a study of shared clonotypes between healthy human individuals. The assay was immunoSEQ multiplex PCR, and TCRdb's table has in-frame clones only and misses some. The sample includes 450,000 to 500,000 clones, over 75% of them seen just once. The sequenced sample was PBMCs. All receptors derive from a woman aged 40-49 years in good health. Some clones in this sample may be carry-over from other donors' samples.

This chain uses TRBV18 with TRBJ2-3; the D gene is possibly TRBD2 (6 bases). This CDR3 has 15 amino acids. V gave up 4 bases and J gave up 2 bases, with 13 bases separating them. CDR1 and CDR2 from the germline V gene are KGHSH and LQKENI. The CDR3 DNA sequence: TGTGCCAGCTCACGGCGGGACGCTGTCACAGATACGCAGTATTTT. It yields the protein CASSRRDAVTDTQYF.

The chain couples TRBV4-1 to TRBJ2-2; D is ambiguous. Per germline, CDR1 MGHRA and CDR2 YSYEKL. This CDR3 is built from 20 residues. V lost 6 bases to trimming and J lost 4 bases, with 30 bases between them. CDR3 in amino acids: CASRPTLVGDPRRFTGELFF. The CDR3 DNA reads TGCGCCAGCAGACCCACTCTCGTCGGTGACCCTAGAAGGTTCACCGGGGAGCTGTTTTTT.

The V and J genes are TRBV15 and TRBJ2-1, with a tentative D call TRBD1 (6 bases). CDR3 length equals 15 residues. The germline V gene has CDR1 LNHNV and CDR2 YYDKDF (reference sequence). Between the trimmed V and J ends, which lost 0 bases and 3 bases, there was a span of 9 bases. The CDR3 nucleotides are TGTGCCACCAGCAGAGATCCGGGACACTACAATGAGCAGTTCTTC. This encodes CATSRDPGHYNEQFF. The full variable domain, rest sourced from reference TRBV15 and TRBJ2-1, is DAMVIQNPRYQVTQFGKPVTLSCSQTLNHNVMYWYQQKSSQAPKLLFHYYDKDFNNEADTPDNFQSRRPNTSFCFLDIRSPGLGDTAMYLCATSRDPGHYNEQFFGPGTRLTVL.

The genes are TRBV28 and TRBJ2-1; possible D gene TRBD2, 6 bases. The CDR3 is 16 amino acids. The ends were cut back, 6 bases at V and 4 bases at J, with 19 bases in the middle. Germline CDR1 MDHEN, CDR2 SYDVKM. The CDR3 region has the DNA TGTGCCAGCAGAACCTCTAGCTCCGGGGGTTACAATGAGCAGTTCTTC. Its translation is CASRTSSSGGYNEQFF. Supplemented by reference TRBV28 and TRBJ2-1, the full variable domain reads DVKVTQSSRYLVKRTGEKVFLECVQDMDHENMFWYRQDPGLGLRLIYFSYDVKMKEKGDIPEGYSVSREKKERFSLILESASTNQTSMYLCASRTSSSGGYNEQFFGPGTRLTVL.

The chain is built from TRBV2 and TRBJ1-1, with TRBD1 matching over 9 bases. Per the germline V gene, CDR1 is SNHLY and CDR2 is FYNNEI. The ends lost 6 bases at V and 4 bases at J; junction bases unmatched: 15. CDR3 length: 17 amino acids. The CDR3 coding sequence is TGTGCCAGCAGCGGGGACAGGGAAGGCGTTTCGGTCACTGAAGCTTTCTTT. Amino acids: CASSGDREGVSVTEAFF.

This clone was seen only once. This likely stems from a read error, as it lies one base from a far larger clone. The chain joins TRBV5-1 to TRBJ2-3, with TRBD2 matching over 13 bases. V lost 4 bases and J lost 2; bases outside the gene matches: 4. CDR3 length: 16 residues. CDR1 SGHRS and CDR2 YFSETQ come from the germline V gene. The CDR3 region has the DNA TGCGCCAGCAGCGAGGGACTAGCGGGGAACACAGATACGCAGTATTTT. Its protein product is CASSEGLAGNTDTQYF.

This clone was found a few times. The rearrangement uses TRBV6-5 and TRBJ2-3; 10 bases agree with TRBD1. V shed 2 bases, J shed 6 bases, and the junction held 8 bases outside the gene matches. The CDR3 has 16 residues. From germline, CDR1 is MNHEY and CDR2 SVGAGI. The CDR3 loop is CASSYGPGQGEDTQYF. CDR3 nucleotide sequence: TGTGCCAGCAGTTACGGCCCAGGACAGGGGGAGGATACGCAGTATTTT.

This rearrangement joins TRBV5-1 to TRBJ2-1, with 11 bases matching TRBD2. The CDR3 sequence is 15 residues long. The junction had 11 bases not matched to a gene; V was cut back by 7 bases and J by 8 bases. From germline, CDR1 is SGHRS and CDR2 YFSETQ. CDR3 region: CASESGQLAGDEQFF. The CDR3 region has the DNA TGCGCCAGCGAGTCGGGGCAACTAGCGGGAGATGAGCAGTTCTTC.